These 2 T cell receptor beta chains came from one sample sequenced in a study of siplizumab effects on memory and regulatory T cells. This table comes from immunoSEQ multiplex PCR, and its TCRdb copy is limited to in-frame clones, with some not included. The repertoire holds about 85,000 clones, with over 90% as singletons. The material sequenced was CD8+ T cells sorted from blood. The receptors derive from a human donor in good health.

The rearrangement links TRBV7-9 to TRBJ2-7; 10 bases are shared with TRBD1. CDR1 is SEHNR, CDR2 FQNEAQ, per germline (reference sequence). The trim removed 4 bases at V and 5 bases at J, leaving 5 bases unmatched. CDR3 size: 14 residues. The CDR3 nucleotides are TGTGCCAGCAGCTCTGACGGGACAGGGGACGAGCAGTACTTC. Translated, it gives CASSSDGTGDEQYF.

The CDR3 loop is CASSRLAGVNEQFF. CDR3 nucleotides: TGTGCCAGCAGCCGACTAGCGGGAGTCAATGAGCAGTTCTTC. This chain links TRBV13 with TRBJ2-1; 12 positions match TRBD2. V shed 5 bases and J 6 bases; nucleotides not matched to a gene: 2. This CDR3 is 14 amino acids long. Germline V CDR1 and CDR2: PRHDT, FYEKMQ (reference sequence).